These 13 T cell receptor beta chains came from one sample sequenced in a study of T cell changes during pregnancy in multiple sclerosis. Using immunoSEQ multiplex PCR, the repertoire was profiled, and TCRdb retains in-frame clones only, with some absent. The sample yields approximately 110,000 clones, 92% seen once. The sample consisted of peripheral blood, taken in the third trimester of pregnancy. The receptor source for this set is a female donor with multiple sclerosis, enrolled in a pregnancy study.

CDR3 nucleotides: TGTGCCAGCAGCGTCGACAGGGAAAGTACCGACGAGCAGTACTTC. It codes for CASSVDRESTDEQYF. The V and J genes are TRBV9 and TRBJ2-7; 7 bases are shared with TRBD1. The V gene's germline CDR1 is SGDLS and CDR2 YYNGEE. V was pared by 2 bases and J by 5 bases, with 10 bases of the junction left unmatched. The CDR3 sequence is 15 residues long. The complete variable domain, with remaining parts taken from reference TRBV9 and TRBJ2-7, reads DSGVTQTPKHLITATGQRVTLRCSPRSGDLSVYWYQQSLDQGLQFLIQYYNGEERAKGNILERFSAQQFPDLHSELNLSSLELGDSALYFCASSVDRESTDEQYFGPGTRLTVT.

CDR3 DNA: TGTGCCAGCAGCTTGGGGCACTTAGACAGGGTGTCCGGGGCCAACGTCCTGACTTTC. It encodes CASSLGHLDRVSGANVLTF. This chain connects TRBV5-4 to TRBJ2-6; 7 bases agree with TRBD1. Per the germline V gene, CDR1 is SGHNT and CDR2 is YYREEE (reference sequence). V was clipped by 0 bases and J by 4 bases; unmatched bases: 13. This CDR3 is 19 amino acids long. The entire variable domain, with the rest obtained from reference TRBV5-4 and TRBJ2-6, is as follows: ETGVTQSPTHLIKTRGQQVTLRCSSQSGHNTVSWYQQALGQGPQFIFQYYREEENGRGNFPPRFSGLQFPNYSSELNVNALELDDSALYLCASSLGHLDRVSGANVLTFGAGSRLTVL.

The chain couples TRBV5-4 to TRBJ2-6; D unclear. The V and J ends lost 2 bases and 0 bases respectively, with 9 bases between them. The CDR3 spans 16 residues. Germline-derived CDR1 and CDR2 are SGHNT and YYREEE (reference sequence). This CDR3 is CASSLLRSSGANVLTF. The CDR3 DNA reads as TGTGCCAGCAGCTTACTTAGGAGCTCTGGGGCCAACGTCCTGACTTTC.

V and J are TRBV30 and TRBJ1-1; weak D call: TRBD1 (5 bases). The germline V and J ends were trimmed by 3 bases and 1 base, with 12 bases remaining between them. CDR3 size: 14 residues. CDR1 is GTSNPN and CDR2 is SVGIG in the germline V gene (reference sequence). In DNA form, the CDR3 reads TGTGCCTGGAGCACCTCGACAGCGAACACTGAAGCTTTCTTT. It is translated as CAWSTSTANTEAFF. The entire variable domain, with the rest obtained from reference TRBV30 and TRBJ1-1, is as follows: SQTIHQWPATLVQPVGSPLSLECTVEGTSNPNLYWYRQAAGRGLQLLFYSVGIGQISSEVPQNLSASRPQDRQFILSSKKLLLSDSGFYLCAWSTSTANTEAFFGQGTRLTVV.

This clone was observed a handful of times. The V gene is TRBV9, the J gene TRBJ1-5; a possible D gene is TRBD1 (5 bases). Germline CDR1 SGDLS, CDR2 YYNGEE. CDR3 size: 14 residues. V dropped 3 bases and J dropped 5 bases, with 12 bases sitting between them. The CDR3, as DNA: TGTGCCAGCAGCGATGACAGTGGTCATCAGCCCCAGCATTTT. The encoded protein is CASSDDSGHQPQHF.

The chain joins TRBV4-2 to TRBJ2-7, with a possible D match to TRBD1 (5 bases). The V end was cut by 1 base, the J end by 2 bases, with 12 bases between. Germline V gene sequence: CDR1 LGHNA, CDR2 YNFKEQ. This CDR3 contains 15 residues. CDR3 sequence: CASSQVGRQTYEQYF. DNA for the CDR3: TGTGCCAGCAGCCAAGTCGGTAGACAGACCTACGAGCAGTACTTC.

The genes are TRBV2 and TRBJ2-7; maybe TRBD2 (6 bases). Trimming took 5 bases from V and 0 from J, leaving 11 bases between them. Looked up from germline, CDR1 is SNHLY and CDR2 is FYNNEI. CDR3 size: 14 residues. The CDR3 region has the DNA TGTGCCAGCAGTTGGAGGGCCGACTCCTACGAGCAGTACTTC. Its protein product is CASSWRADSYEQYF.

This clone is medium-sized in the sample. Additional DNA sequences in this sample encode the identical CDR3. The CDR3, as DNA: TGTGCCAGCAGAGATAGGACAGCTGAAGCTTTCTTT. It translates to CASRDRTAEAFF. V gene TRBV2 combines with J gene TRBJ1-1; the D gene is possibly TRBD1 (6 bases). Germline assignment: CDR1 SNHLY and CDR2 FYNNEI. The CDR3 is 12 amino acids. Trimming removed 6 bases from V and 6 bases from J, with 11 bases in between.

J is TRBJ2-7 and V is TRBV6-1; D perhaps matches TRBD2 (5 bases). The CDR3 spans 14 residues. The germline V gene encodes CDR1 MNHNS and CDR2 SASEGT. V lost 5 bases, J lost 6 bases, and 17 bases lay in between. The DNA of the CDR3 is TGTGCCAGCAGTACTCGGGGTGAGAAGGTCGAGCAGTACTTC. It encodes CASSTRGEKVEQYF.

This clone was detected only a few times. The chain links TRBV5-6 to TRBJ1-2, with 7 bases matching TRBD1. V lost 0 bases and J lost 7; bases outside the gene matches: 6. The CDR3 runs 14 residues. CDR1 is SGHDT, CDR2 YYEEEE, per germline. This chain's CDR3 is CASSLGLRGFGYTF. The DNA of the CDR3 is TGTGCCAGCAGCTTGGGTCTCAGGGGGTTTGGCTACACCTTC.

The rearrangement links TRBV19 to TRBJ2-3, with TRBD2 identical over 12 bases. The CDR3 covers 16 residues. The germline V gene encodes CDR1 LNHDA and CDR2 SQIVND (reference sequence). V lost 3 bases and J lost 3; bases outside the gene matches: 4. CDR3 coding DNA: TGTGCCAGTAGTATGACTAGCGGGAGTAGGACAGATACGCAGTATTTT. It yields the protein CASSMTSGSRTDTQYF.

The table lists this clone with a count of one. This chain links TRBV28 with TRBJ2-7; perhaps TRBD2 as D (5 bases). This CDR3 comprises 15 residues. Trimming removed 6 bases from V and 0 bases from J, with 15 bases in between. Looked up from germline, CDR1 is MDHEN and CDR2 is SYDVKM. The CDR3 nucleotides are TGTGCCAGCAGACAACATTCGGGGAGCTCCTACGAGCAGTACTTC. This sequence encodes CASRQHSGSSYEQYF.

Here the CDR3 reads CASRANRDYKRATQYF. The CDR3 bases are TGTGCCAGCAGAGCTAACCGGGACTACAAACGAGCTACGCAGTATTTT. The chain links TRBV2 to TRBJ2-3; 7 bases align to TRBD2. Germline V lookup: CDR1 SNHLY, CDR2 FYNNEI. The CDR3 is made up of 16 amino acids. Trimming cost V 6 bases and J 8 bases; bases outside gene matches: 17.